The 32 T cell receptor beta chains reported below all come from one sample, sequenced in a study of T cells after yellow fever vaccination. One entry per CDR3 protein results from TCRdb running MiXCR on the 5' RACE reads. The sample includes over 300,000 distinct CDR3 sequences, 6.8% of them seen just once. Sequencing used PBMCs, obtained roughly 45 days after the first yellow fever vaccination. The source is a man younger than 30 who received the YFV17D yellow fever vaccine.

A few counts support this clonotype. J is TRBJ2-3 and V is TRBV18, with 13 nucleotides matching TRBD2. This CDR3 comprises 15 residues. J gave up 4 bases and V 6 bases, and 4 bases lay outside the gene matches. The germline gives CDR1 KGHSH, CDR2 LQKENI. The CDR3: CASSRTSGGSDTQYF. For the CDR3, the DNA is TGTGCCAGCTCTCGGACTAGCGGGGGATCAGATACGCAGTATTTT.

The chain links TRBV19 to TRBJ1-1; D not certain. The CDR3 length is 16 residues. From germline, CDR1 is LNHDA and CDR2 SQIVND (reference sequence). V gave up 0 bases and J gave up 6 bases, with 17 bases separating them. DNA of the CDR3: TGTGCCAGTAGTATAGATGGAAACCGGATCCGGGCTGAAGCTTTCTTT. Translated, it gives CASSIDGNRIRAEAFF.

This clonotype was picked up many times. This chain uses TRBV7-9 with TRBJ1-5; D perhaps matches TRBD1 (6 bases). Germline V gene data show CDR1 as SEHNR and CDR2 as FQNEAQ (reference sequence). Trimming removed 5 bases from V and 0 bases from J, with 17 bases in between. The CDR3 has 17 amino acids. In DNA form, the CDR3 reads TGTGCCAGCAGCAGTTACGAAGGGGGATATAGCAATCAGCCCCAGCATTTT. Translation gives CASSSYEGGYSNQPQHF.

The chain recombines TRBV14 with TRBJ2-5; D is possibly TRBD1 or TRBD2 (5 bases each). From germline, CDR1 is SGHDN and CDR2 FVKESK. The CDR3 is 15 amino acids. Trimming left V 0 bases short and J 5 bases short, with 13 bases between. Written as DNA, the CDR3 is TGTGCCAGCAGCCAAGAACTCAGATGGGGGGAGACCCAGTACTTC. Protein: CASSQELRWGETQYF.

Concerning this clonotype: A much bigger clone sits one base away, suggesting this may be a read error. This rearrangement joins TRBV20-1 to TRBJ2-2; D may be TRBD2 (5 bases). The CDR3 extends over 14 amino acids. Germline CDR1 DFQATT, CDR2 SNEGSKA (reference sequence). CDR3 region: CSARDLGSTGELIF. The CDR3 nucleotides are TGCAGTGCTAGAGATCTGGGATCCACCGGGGAGCTGATTTTT.

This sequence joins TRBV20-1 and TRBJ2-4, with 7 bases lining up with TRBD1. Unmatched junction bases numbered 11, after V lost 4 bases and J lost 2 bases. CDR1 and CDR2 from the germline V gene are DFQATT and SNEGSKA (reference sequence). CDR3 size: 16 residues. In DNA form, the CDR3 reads TGCAGTGCTAAACACAGGGGTTCTGTGCCCAAAAACATTCAGTACTTC. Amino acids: CSAKHRGSVPKNIQYF.

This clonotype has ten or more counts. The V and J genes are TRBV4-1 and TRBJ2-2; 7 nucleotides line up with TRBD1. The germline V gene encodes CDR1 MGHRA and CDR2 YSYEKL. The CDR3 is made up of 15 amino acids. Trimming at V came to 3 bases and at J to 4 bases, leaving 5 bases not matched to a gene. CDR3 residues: CASSQTGLATGELFF. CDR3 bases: TGCGCCAGCAGCCAGACAGGGTTGGCCACCGGGGAGCTGTTTTTT.

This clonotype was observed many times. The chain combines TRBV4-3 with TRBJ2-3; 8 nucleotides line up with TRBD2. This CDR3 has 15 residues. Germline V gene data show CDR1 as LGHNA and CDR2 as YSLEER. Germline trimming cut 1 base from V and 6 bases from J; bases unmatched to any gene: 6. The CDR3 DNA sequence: TGCGCCAGCAGCCAAGTTGCGGGGGGCAGGGATACGCAGTATTTT. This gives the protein CASSQVAGGRDTQYF.

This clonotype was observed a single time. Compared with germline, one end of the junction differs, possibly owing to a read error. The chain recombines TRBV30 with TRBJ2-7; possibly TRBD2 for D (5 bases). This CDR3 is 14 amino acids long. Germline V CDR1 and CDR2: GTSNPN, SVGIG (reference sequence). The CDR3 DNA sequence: TGTTCCTGGAGTTCCCGTCGGGGTCTAGGAGAGCAGTACTTC. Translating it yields CSWSSRRGLGEQYF.

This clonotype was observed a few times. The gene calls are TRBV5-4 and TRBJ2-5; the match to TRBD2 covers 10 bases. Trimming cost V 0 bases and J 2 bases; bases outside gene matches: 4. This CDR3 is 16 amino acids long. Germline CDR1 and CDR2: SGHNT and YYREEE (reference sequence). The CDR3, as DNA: TGTGCCAGCAGCTTGGGGCTAGCGGGGGTTCAAGAGACCCAGTACTTC. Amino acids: CASSLGLAGVQETQYF.

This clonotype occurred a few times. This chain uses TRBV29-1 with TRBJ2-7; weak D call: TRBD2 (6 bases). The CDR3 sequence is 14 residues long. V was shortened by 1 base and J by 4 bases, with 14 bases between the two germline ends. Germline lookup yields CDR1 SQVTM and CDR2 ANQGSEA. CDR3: CSVEVGGSSYEQYF. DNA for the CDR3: TGCAGCGTTGAAGTGGGAGGTTCCTCGTACGAGCAGTACTTC.

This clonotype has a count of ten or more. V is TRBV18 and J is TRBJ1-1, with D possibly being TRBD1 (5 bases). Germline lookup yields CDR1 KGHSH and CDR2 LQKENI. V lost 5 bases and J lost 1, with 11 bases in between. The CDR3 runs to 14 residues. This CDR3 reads CASSLDTPNTEAFF. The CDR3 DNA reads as TGTGCCAGCTCATTGGACACCCCGAACACTGAAGCTTTCTTT.

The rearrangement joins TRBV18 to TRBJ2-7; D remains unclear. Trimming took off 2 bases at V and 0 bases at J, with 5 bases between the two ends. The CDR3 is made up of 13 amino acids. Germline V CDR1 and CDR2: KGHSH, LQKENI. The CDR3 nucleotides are TGTGCCAGCTCACCAATCGACTCCTACGAGCAGTACTTC. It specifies CASSPIDSYEQYF.

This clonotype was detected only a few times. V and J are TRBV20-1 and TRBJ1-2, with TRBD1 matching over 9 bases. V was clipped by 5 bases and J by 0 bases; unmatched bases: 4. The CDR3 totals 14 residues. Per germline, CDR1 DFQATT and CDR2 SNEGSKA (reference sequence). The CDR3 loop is CSALTGGSNYGYTF. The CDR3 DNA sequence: TGCAGTGCTCTAACAGGGGGCTCTAACTATGGCTACACCTTC.

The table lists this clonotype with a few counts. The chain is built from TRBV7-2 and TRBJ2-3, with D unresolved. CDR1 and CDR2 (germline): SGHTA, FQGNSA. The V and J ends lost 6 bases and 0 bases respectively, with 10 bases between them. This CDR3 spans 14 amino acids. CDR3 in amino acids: CASSRTRSTDTQYF. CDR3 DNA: TGTGCCAGCAGTCGGACCCGTAGCACAGATACGCAGTATTTT.

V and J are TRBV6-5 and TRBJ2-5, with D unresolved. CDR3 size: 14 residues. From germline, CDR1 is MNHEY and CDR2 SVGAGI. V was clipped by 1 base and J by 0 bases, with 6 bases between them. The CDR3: CASSYLQDQETQYF. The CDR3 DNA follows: TGTGCCAGCAGTTACTTGCAAGACCAAGAGACCCAGTACTTC.

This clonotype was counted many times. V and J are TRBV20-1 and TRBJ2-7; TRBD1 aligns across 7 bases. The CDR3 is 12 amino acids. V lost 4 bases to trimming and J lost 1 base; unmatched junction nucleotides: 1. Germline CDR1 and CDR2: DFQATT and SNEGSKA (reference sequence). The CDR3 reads CSAMGQSYEQYF. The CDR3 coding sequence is TGCAGTGCTATGGGACAGTCCTACGAGCAGTACTTC.

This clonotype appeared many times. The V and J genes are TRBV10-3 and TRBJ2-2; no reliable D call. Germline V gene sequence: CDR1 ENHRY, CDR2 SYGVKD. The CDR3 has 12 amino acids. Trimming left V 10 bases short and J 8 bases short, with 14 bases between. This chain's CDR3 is CASYGPSGELFF. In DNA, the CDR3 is TGTGCCAGTTACGGGCCGTCGGGGGAGCTGTTTTTT.

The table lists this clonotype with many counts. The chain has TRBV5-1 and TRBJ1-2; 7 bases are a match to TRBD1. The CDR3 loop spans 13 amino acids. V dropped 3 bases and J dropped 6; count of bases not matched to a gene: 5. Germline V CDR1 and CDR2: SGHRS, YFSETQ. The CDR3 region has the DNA TGCGCCAGCAGCTACACAGGGGATCATGGCTACACCTTC. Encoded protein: CASSYTGDHGYTF.

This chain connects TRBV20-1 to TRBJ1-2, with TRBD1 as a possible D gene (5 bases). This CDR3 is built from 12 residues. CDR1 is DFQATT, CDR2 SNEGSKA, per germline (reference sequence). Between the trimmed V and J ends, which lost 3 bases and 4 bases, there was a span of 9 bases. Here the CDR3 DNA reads TGCAGTGCTAGGAAGCAGGGCTATGGCTACACCTTC. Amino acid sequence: CSARKQGYGYTF.

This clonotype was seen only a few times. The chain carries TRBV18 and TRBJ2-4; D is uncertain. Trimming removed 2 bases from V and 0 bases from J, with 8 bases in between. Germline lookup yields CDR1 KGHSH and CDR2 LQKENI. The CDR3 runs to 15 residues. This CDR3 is CASSPNPLAKNIQYF. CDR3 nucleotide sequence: TGTGCCAGCTCACCAAACCCTCTAGCCAAAAACATTCAGTACTTC.

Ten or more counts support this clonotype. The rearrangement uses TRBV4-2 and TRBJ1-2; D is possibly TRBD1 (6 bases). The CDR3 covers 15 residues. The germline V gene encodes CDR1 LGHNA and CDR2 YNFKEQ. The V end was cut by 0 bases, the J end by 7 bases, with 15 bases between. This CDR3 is CASSQDWSGAVGYTF. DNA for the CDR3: TGTGCCAGCAGCCAAGATTGGTCGGGGGCAGTTGGCTACACCTTC.

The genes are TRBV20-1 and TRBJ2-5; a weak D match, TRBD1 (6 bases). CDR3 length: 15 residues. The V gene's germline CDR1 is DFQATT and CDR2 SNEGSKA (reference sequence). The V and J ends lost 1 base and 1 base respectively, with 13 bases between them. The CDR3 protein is CSARVPGTFQETQYF. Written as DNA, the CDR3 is TGCAGTGCTAGAGTTCCGGGGACATTCCAAGAGACCCAGTACTTC.

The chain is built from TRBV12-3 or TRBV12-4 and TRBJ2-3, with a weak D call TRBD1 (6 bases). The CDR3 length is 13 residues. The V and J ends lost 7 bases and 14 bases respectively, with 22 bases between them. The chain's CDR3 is CASTSRLGKQGYF. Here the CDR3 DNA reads TGTGCCAGCACCTCCCGTTTAGGTAAACAGGGGTATTTT.

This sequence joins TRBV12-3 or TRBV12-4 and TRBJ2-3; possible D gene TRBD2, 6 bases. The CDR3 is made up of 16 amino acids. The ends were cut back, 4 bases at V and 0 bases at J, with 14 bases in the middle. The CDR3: CASSSLGDSSTDTQYF. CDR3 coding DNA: TGTGCCAGCAGTTCACTAGGGGACTCTAGCACAGATACGCAGTATTTT.

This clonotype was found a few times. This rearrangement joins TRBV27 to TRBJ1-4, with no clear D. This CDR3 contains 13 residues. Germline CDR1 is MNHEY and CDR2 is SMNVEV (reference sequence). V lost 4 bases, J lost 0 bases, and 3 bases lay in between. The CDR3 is CASSSPTNEKLFF. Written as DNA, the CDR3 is TGTGCCAGCAGTTCCCCAACTAATGAAAAACTGTTTTTT.

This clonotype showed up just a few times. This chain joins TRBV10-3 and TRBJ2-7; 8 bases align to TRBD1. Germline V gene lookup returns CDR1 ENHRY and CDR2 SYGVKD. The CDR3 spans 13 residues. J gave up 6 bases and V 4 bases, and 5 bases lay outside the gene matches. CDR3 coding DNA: TGTGCCATCAGTGCGGGGACAGGTCGCGAGCAGTACTTC. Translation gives CAISAGTGREQYF.

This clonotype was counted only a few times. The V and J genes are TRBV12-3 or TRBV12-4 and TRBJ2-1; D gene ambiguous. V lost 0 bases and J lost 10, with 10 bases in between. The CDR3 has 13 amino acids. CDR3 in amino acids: CASSLAGPREQFF. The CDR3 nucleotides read TGTGCCAGCAGTTTAGCAGGGCCCCGAGAGCAGTTCTTC.

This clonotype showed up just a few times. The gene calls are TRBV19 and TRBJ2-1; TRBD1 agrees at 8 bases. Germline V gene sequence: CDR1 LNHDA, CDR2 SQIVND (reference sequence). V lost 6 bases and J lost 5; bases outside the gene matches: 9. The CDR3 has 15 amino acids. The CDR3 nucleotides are TGTGCCAGTAGCACCCAGGGGGCCTTCAACAATGAGCAGTTCTTC. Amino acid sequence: CASSTQGAFNNEQFF.

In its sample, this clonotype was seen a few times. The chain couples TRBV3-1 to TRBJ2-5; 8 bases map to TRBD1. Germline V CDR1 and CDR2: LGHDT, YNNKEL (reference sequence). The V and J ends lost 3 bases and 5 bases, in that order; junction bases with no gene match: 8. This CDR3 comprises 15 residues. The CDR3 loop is CASSHGQGAVETQYF. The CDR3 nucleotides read TGTGCCAGCAGCCACGGGCAGGGGGCTGTCGAGACCCAGTACTTC.

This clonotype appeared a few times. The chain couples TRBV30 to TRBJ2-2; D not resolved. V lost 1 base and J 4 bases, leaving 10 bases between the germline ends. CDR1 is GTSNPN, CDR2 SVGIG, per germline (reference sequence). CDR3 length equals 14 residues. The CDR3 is CAWSGRPSTGELFF. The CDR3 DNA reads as TGTGCCTGGAGTGGCCGTCCCAGCACCGGGGAGCTGTTTTTT. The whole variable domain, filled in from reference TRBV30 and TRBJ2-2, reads SQTIHQWPATLVQPVGSPLSLECTVEGTSNPNLYWYRQAAGRGLQLLFYSVGIGQISSEVPQNLSASRPQDRQFILSSKKLLLSDSGFYLCAWSGRPSTGELFFGEGSRLTVL.

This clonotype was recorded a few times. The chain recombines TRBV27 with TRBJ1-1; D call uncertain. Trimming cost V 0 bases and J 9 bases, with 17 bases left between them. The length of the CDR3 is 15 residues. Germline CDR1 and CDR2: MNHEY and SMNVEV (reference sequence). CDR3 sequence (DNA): TGTGCCAGCAGTTTATCGTCGGGAGCCGGACGCAAAGCTTTCTTT. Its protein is CASSLSSGAGRKAFF.